A selection of T cell receptor beta chains follows, all from one sample in a study of blood T cell repertoires in COVID-19. Measured with immunoSEQ multiplex PCR; TCRdb has only the in-frame clones, and not every one. Found here are some 150,000 clones, 65% to 90% of them singletons; the top ten hold less than 3.5%. Source material: peripheral blood. The receptor source for this set is a man in his 70s with acute or convalescent COVID-19. Each CDR3 is given with its conserved first and last residue. D genes are given only for firm matches. Only part of the rows carry a size: once, few, many, or a class if the clone is expanded.

TRBJ1-3	.	TRBD1	TRBV5-1	17	TGCGCCAGCAGCTTGGAGGGACAGGGGGTATCTGGAAACACCATATATTTT	CASSLEGQGVSGNTIYF
TRBJ2-1	.	TRBD2	TRBV7-2	15	TGTGCCAGCAGCGAACCGGGACTAGCGGACAATGAGCAGTTCTTC	CASSEPGLADNEQFF
TRBJ2-7	.	TRBD1	TRBV18	15	TGTGCCAGCTCTCCTAGCCGGGACAGGGTCTACGAGCAGTACTTC	CASSPSRDRVYEQYF
TRBJ2-7	.	.	TRBV7-8	12	TGTGCCAGCAGCTTTGCGGGGAACGAGCAGTACTTC	CASSFAGNEQYF
TRBJ1-4	.	.	TRBV28	15	TGTGCCAGCAGTTTTTTCCCCGCAACTAATGAAAAACTGTTTTTT	CASSFFPATNEKLFF
TRBJ2-1	.	.	TRBV7-3	19	TGTGCCAGCAGCCCCGGACCATCGGGTGGGAGATTTACCTACAATGAGCAGTTCTTC	CASSPGPSGGRFTYNEQFF
TRBJ2-3	.	TRBD1	TRBV6-5	15	TGTGCCAGCAGCGGGACAGGGGGCGATCTAGATACGCAGTATTTT	CASSGTGGDLDTQYF
TRBJ1-1	few	.	TRBV6-2/TRBV6-3	14	TGTGCCAGCAGTTCTGAGGGCTCGAACACTGAAGCTTTCTTT	CASSSEGSNTEAFF
TRBJ2-3	.	.	TRBV7-3	13	TGTGCCAGCAGCTTAAAGGGGGCAGATACGCAGTATTTT	CASSLKGADTQYF
TRBJ2-2	.	.	TRBV15	15	TGTGCCACCAGCAGAGACAGGACGAACACCGGGGAGCTGTTTTTT	CATSRDRTNTGELFF
TRBJ1-4	.	.	TRBV27	16	TGTGCCAGCAGTCCGCTCCTTGAGCGGAGGAATGAAAAACTGTTTTTT	CASSPLLERRNEKLFF
TRBJ1-1	few	.	TRBV3-1/TRBV3-2	13	TGTGCCAGCAGCCAAGCGGGGAACACTGAAGCTTTCTTT	CASSQAGNTEAFF
TRBJ1-2	few	.	TRBV29-1	11	TGCAGCGTTGTCGGGGTGAATGGCTACACCTTC	CSVVGVNGYTF
TRBJ2-7	.	TRBD2	TRBV7-2	15	TGTGCCAGCAGCTTAGGGACCGGGAGGGCCGGCGAGCAGTACTTC	CASSLGTGRAGEQYF
TRBJ2-3	.	TRBD2	TRBV7-2	16	TGTGCCAGCAGCTTAAAAATAGCGGGAAGCACAGATACGCAGTATTTT	CASSLKIAGSTDTQYF
TRBJ2-7	few	.	TRBV28	13	TGTGCCAGCCGGGACACTAACTCCTACGAGCAGTACTTC	CASRDTNSYEQYF